The following is a T cell receptor beta chain sequence with its context. Its target is unknown. The data stem from a study of graft-versus-host responses after intestinal transplantation. Study background: As for transplant type, recipients had multivisceral, liver-intestinal, or isolated intestinal grafts. Uniformly, recipients were administered anti-thymocyte globulin induction with subsequent tacrolimus and steroids for three to four years.

Whole-study results and caveats: Within allografts, high graft-versus-host to host-versus-graft clonal ratios were seen among patients with graft-donor T cell macrochimerism. GvH clones appeared in recipient marrow, some first in ileum or blood.

Libraries were prepared by immunoSEQ multiplex PCR; TCRdb keeps only in-frame clonotypes and omits some of them. The sample includes over 75,000 clones, about 85% seen only once; the top ten take around 0.3%. Here the sequenced sample was unstimulated CD4+ T cells sorted from spleen or lymph node cells, taken before transplant. The TCR was taken from a human donor who was the organ donor for an intestinal transplant.

The CDR3 here is CASKALVSNTEAFF. As DNA, the CDR3 is TGCGCCAGCAAGGCCCTAGTGTCAAACACTGAAGCTTTCTTT. The chain employs TRBV5-1 and TRBJ1-1; no firm D call. Looked up from germline, CDR1 is SGHRS and CDR2 is YFSETQ. V lost 6 bases to trimming and J lost 2 bases, with 14 bases between them. The length of the CDR3 is 14 residues.